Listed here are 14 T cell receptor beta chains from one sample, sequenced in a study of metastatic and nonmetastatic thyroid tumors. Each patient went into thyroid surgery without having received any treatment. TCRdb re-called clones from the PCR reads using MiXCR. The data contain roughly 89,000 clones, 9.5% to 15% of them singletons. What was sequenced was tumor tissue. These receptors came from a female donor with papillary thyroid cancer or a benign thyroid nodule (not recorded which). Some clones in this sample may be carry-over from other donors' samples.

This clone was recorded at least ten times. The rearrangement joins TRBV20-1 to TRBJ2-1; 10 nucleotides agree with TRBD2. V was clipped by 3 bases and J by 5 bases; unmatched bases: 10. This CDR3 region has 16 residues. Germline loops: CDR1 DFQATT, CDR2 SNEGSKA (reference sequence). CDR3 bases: TGCAGTGCTAGTGGGCTAGCGGGAGTAACCCACAATGAGCAGTTCTTC. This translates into CSASGLAGVTHNEQFF.

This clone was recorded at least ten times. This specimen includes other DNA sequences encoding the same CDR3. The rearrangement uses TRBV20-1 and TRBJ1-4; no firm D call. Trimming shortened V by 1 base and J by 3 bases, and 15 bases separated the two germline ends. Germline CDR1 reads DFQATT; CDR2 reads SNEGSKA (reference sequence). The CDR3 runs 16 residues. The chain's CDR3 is CSARVPRQVPNEKLFF. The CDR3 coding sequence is TGCAGTGCTAGAGTCCCAAGGCAGGTGCCTAATGAAAAACTGTTTTTT.

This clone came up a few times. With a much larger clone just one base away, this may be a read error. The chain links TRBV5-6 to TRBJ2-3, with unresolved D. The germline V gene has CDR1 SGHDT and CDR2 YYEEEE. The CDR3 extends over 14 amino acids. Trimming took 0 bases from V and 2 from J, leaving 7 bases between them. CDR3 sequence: CASSLVSNTDTQYF. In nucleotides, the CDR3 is TGTGCCAGCAGCTTGGTCAGTAACACAGATACGCAGTATTTT.

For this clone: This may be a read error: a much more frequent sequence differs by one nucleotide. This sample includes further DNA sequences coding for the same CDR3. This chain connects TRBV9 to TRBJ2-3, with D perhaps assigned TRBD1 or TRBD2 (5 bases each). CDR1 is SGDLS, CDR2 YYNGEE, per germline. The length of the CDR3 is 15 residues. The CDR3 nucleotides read TGTGCCAGCAGCGTGGGAGTTACAGGAGCGGATACACAGTATTTT. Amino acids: CASSVGVTGADTQYF.

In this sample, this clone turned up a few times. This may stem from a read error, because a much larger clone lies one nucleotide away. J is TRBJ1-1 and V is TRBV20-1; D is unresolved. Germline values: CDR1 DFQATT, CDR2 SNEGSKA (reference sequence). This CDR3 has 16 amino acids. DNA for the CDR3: TGCAGTGCCCATCACACCTCGGCGGGTCTGAACACTGAAGCTTCCTTT. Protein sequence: CSAHHTSAGLNTEASF.

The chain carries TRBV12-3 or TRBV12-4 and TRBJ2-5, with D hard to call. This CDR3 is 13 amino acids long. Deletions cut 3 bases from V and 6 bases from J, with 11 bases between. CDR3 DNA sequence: TGTGCCAGCAGTTTCCCCCCCGGCCAGACCCAGTACTTC. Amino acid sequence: CASSFPPGQTQYF.

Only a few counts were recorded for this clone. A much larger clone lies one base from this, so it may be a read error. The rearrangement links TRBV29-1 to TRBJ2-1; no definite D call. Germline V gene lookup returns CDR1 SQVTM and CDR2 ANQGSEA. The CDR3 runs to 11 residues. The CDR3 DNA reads TGCAGGGTATCACAGAGCTATGAGCAGTTCTTC. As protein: CRVSQSYEQFF.

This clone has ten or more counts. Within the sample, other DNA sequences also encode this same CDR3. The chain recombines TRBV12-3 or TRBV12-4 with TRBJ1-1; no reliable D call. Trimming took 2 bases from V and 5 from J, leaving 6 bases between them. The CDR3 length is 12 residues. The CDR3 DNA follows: TGTGCCAGCAGTTTATCTGGGACTGAAGCTTTCTTT. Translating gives CASSLSGTEAFF.

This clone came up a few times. DNA of the CDR3: TGTGCCAGCAACCTGGAGAGGATGGGCGCTGCTGAGGAGCAGTTCTTC. Protein: CASNLERMGAAEEQFF. The rearrangement uses TRBV5-6 and TRBJ2-1; D not certain. The germline V and J ends were trimmed by 6 bases and 10 bases, with 26 bases remaining between them. The CDR3 loop spans 16 amino acids. Looked up from germline, CDR1 is SGHDT and CDR2 is YYEEEE.

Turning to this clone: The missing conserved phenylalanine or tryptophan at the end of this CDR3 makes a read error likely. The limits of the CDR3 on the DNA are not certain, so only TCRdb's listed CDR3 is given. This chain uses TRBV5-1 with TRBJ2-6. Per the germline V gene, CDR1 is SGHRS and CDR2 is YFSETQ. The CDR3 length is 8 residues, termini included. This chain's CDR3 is CASSPGTI.

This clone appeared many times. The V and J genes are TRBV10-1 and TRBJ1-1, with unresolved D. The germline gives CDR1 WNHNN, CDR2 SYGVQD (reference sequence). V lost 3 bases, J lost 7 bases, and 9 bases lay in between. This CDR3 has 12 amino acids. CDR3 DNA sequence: TGCGCCAGCAGTGATCCGGGCGGTGAAGCTTTCTTT. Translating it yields CASSDPGGEAFF.

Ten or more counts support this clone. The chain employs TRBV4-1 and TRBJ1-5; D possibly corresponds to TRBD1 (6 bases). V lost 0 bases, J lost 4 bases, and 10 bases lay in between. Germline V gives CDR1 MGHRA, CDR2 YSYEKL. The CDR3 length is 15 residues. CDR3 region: CASSQEQGGNQPQHF. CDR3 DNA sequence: TGCGCCAGCAGCCAAGAACAGGGAGGAAATCAGCCCCAGCATTTT.

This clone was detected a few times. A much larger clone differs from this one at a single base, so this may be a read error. CDR3 in DNA: TGTGCCAGCAGTTTCGCGCGGGGTGAGCAGTTATTC. Translated: CASSFARGEQLF. The chain links TRBV12-3 or TRBV12-4 to TRBJ2-1; a weak D match, TRBD2 (6 bases). The CDR3 extends over 12 amino acids.

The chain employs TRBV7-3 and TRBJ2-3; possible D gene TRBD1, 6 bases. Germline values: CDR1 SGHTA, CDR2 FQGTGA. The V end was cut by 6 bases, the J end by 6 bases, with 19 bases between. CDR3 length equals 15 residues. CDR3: CASSSYSLGADTQYF. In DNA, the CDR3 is TGTGCCAGCAGTTCATACTCTCTGGGGGCGGATACGCAGTATTTT.